This passage covers 3 T cell receptor beta chains from one sample sequenced in a study of T-cell reconstitution after alpha-beta-depleted transplantation in children. Unique molecular identifiers were incorporated into the prepared TCRbeta library. TCRdb analysed the PCR reads with MiXCR anew, one entry per CDR3 protein. The table shows around 580,000 distinct CDR3 sequences, with more than 20% occurring only once. The specimen comprised PBMCs, mostly from graft donor cells, sampled 360 days after TCRalphabeta/CD19-depleted stem cell transplant. These TCRs come from a boy under two years old who had a stem cell transplant for acute myeloid leukemia, so the T cells may come from the graft donor.

This clonotype was counted between two and nine times. Since the CDR3 does not end with the conserved phenylalanine or tryptophan, this likely comes from a read error. Because the CDR3's place on the DNA is in doubt, the DNA is left out and the CDR3 is given as listed by TCRdb. The J gene is TRBJ1-2, the V gene TRBV12-3 or TRBV12-4. The length of the CDR3 is 11 amino acids, counting both ends. CDR3 residues: CASSPGLRATL.

CDR3 DNA: TGTGCCAGCAGCGTAGAGGCGGGACATAACTACGAGCAGTACGTC. Translation: CASSVEAGHNYEQYV. This rearrangement joins TRBV9 to TRBJ2-7, with D possibly called TRBD1 or TRBD2 (6 bases each). The V end lost 0 bases, the J end lost 3 bases, and 13 bases lay between the germline ends. The CDR3 runs 15 residues. Germline V gives CDR1 SGDLS, CDR2 YYNGEE.

The table lists this clonotype with a count of one. V gene TRBV2 combines with J gene TRBJ2-5; a possible D gene is TRBD1 (6 bases). CDR3 length: 13 amino acids. From germline, CDR1 is SNHLY and CDR2 FYNNEI. Between the trimmed V and J ends, which lost 6 bases and 2 bases, there was a span of 10 bases. CDR3 residues: CASRKQGQETQYF. CDR3 bases: TGTGCCAGCAGAAAACAGGGACAAGAGACCCAGTACTTC.